A selection of T cell receptor beta chains follows, all from one sample in a study of blood T cell repertoires in COVID-19. Some clones are missing from TCRdb's copy, which holds only in-frame ones; the method was immunoSEQ multiplex PCR. Counted here are 130,000 to 150,000 clones, approximately 80% occurring once; the ten biggest clones make up roughly 8.4%. Material: peripheral blood. These receptors all come from a human donor with acute or convalescent COVID-19. The donor label of this sample is uncertain. Each CDR3 is given with its conserved first and last residue. The D gene is left open where the match is weak. A clone size is listed for some rows: how often the clone was seen (once, few, many), or a class if it is expanded.

clone size	D gene	V gene	J gene	CDR3 length	CDR3 protein	CDR3 DNA
.	.	TRBV11-2	TRBJ2-7	14	CASSPSGGPYEQYF	TGTGCCAGCAGCCCCTCCGGGGGGCCCTACGAGCAGTACTTC
few	.	TRBV5-1	TRBJ1-3	15	CASSLEGISGNTIYF	TGCGCCAGCAGCTTGGAGGGGATCTCTGGAAACACCATATATTTT
once	TRBD1	TRBV6-2/TRBV6-3	TRBJ1-2	17	CASSYLGQSLTNYGYTF	TGTGCCAGCAGTTACCTGGGACAGAGTCTGACTAACTATGGCTACACCTTC
.	TRBD1	TRBV4-1	TRBJ1-6	15	CASSRRTGEFSPLHF	TGCGCCAGCAGCCGCCGGACAGGGGAGTTTTCACCCCTCCACTTT
.	TRBD1	TRBV2	TRBJ1-5	15	CASRTGTAPNQPQHF	TGTGCCAGCAGGACCGGGACAGCCCCTAATCAGCCCCAGCATTTT
.	TRBD1	TRBV5-8	TRBJ2-1	13	CASSSDRDNEQFF	TGTGCCAGCAGCTCGGACAGGGACAATGAGCAGTTCTTC
.	.	TRBV7-8	TRBJ1-2	14	CASSPLREIYGYTF	TGTGCCAGCAGCCCGCTACGGGAGATCTATGGCTACACCTTC
.	.	TRBV11-2	TRBJ2-3	15	CASSSGRGSTDTQYF	TGTGCCAGCAGTTCAGGAAGGGGTTCCACAGATACGCAGTATTTT
.	TRBD1	TRBV18	TRBJ1-2	15	CASSSYPDRGYGYTF	TGTGCCAGCTCGTCATATCCGGACAGGGGCTATGGCTACACCTTC
few	TRBD1	TRBV5-6	TRBJ2-7	13	CASSFGQATFKYF	TGTGCCAGCAGTTTTGGACAGGCCACCTTTAAGTACTTC
.	TRBD1	TRBV2	TRBJ1-2	13	CATGQDSNYGYTF	TGTGCCACCGGACAGGACTCTAACTATGGCTACACCTTC
.	.	TRBV6-5	TRBJ1-2	13	CASRQGLNYGYTF	TGTGCCAGCAGACAGGGCTTGAACTATGGCTACACCTTC
few	.	TRBV20-1	TRBJ2-7	13	CSASRTASYEQYF	TGCAGTGCTAGTAGGACAGCTTCCTACGAGCAGTACTTC
.	.	TRBV19	TRBJ1-5	15	CASSIFRVSNQPQHF	TGTGCCAGTAGTATTTTCAGGGTTAGCAATCAGCCCCAGCATTTT
.	.	TRBV5-1	TRBJ2-3	13	CASSSGSTDTQYF	TGCGCCAGCAGCTCAGGAAGCACAGATACGCAGTATTTT
.	.	TRBV5-1	TRBJ1-1	13	CASSSLASTEAFF	TGCGCCAGCAGCTCTTTAGCCTCTACTGAAGCTTTCTTT
.	TRBD1	TRBV5-1	TRBJ2-4	13	CASSAPGQGIQYF	TGCGCCAGCAGCGCACCGGGACAGGGGATTCAGTACTTC
few	.	TRBV5-4	TRBJ2-7	14	CASSLAGLTYEQYF	TGTGCCAGCAGCTTGGCTGGACTAACCTACGAGCAGTACTTC
.	.	TRBV6-1	TRBJ2-5	17	CASSEGLVVRGLETQYF	TGTGCCAGCAGTGAAGGGTTGGTGGTGCGGGGTCTGGAGACCCAGTACTTC
.	TRBD1	TRBV9	TRBJ2-2	15	CASSRTGSNTGELFF	TGTGCCAGCAGTCGGACAGGGTCGAACACCGGGGAGCTGTTTTTT
few	.	TRBV5-4	TRBJ1-4	14	CASSLGAFNEKLFF	TGTGCCAGCAGCCTGGGGGCCTTTAATGAAAAACTGTTTTTT
.	.	TRBV9	TRBJ1-4	15	CASSGRAAPQEKLFF	TGTGCCAGCAGCGGCAGGGCAGCGCCCCAAGAAAAACTGTTTTTT
.	.	TRBV12-3/TRBV12-4	TRBJ1-1	13	CASSRTSNTEAFF	TGTGCCAGCAGTAGGACAAGCAACACTGAAGCTTTCTTT
many	.	TRBV29-1	TRBJ1-5	13	CSVEVAEDQPQHF	TGCAGCGTTGAGGTGGCAGAAGATCAGCCCCAGCATTTT
.	TRBD1	TRBV19	TRBJ2-3	15	CASSTGTAHTDTQYF	TGTGCCAGCTCGACCGGGACAGCACACACAGATACGCAGTATTTT
.	TRBD2	TRBV3-1/TRBV3-2	TRBJ2-1	16	CASSPLELAGVKGQFF	TGTGCCAGCAGCCCCTTGGAGCTAGCGGGAGTCAAAGGGCAGTTCTTC
.	.	TRBV12-1	TRBJ1-5	17	CASSSFMDRGKGQPQHF	TGTGCCAGCAGCTCCTTTATGGACAGGGGAAAGGGTCAGCCCCAGCATTTT
.	.	TRBV2	TRBJ2-5	14	CASSPPAGRETQYF	TGTGCCAGCAGTCCCCCCGCGGGAAGAGAGACCCAGTACTTC
.	TRBD2	TRBV30	TRBJ2-3	16	CAWSALESGGTDTQYF	TGTGCCTGGAGTGCCCTCGAAAGCGGGGGCACAGATACGCAGTATTTT
.	.	TRBV29-1	TRBJ1-5	12	CSVIQGSQPQHF	TGCAGCGTGATACAGGGATCTCAGCCCCAGCATTTT
once	TRBD2	TRBV11-2	TRBJ2-5	15	CASSSGWGGQETQYF	TGTGCCAGCAGCTCTGGCTGGGGGGGCCAAGAGACCCAGTACTTC
.	.	TRBV5-5	TRBJ1-1	14	CASSPTPRNTEAFF	TGTGCCAGCAGCCCCACCCCCAGAAACACTGAAGCTTTCTTT
.	.	TRBV15	TRBJ2-6	16	CATTATGTSGANVLTF	TGTGCCACCACCGCGACAGGAACCTCTGGGGCCAACGTCCTGACTTTC
.	.	TRBV6-2/TRBV6-3	TRBJ1-6	15	CASSYGGTYNSPLHF	TGTGCCAGCAGTTACGGGGGGACCTATAATTCACCCCTCCACTTT
.	TRBD1	TRBV7-8	TRBJ1-2	15	CASSQAGQGVHGYTF	TGTGCCAGCAGTCAGGCCGGACAGGGGGTGCATGGCTACACCTTC
.	TRBD1	TRBV30	TRBJ1-2	17	CASKRGDRGSLGGGYTF	TGTGCCTCTAAAAGGGGGGACAGGGGCTCCCTTGGAGGCGGCTACACCTTC